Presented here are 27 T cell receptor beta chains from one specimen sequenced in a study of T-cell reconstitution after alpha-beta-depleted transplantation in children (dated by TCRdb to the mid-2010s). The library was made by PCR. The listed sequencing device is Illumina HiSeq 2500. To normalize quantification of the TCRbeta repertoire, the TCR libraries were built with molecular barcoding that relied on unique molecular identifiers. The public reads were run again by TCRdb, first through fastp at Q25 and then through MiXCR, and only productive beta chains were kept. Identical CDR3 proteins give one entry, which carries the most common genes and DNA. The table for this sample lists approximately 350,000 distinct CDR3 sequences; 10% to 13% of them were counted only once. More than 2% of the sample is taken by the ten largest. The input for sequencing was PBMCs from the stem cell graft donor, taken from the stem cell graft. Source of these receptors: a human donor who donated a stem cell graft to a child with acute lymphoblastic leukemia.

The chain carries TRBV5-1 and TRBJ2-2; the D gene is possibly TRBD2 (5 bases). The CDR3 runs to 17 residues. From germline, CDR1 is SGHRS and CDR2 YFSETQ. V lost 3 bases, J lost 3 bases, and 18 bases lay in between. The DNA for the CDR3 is TGCGCCAGCAGCTCTGGAGGCCTAGCCGGGGACACCGGGGAGCTGTTTTTT. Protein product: CASSSGGLAGDTGELFF.

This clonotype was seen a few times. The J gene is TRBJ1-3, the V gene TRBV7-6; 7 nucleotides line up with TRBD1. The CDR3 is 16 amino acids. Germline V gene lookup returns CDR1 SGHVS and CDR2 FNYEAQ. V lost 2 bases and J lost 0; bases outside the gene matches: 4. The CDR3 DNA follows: TGTGCCAGCAGCTTACCACAGGGGCCCTCTGGAAACACCATATATTTT. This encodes CASSLPQGPSGNTIYF.

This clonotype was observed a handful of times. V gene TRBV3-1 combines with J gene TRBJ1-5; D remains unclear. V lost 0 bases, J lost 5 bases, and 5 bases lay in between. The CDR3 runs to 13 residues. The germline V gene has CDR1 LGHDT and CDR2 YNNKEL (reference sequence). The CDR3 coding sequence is TGTGCCAGCAGCCAAGACAGGCATCAGCCCCAGCATTTT. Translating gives CASSQDRHQPQHF.

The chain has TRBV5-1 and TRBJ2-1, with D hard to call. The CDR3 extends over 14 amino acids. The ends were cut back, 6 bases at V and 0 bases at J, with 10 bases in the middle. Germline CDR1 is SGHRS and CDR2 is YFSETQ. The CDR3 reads CASKGSPSYNEQFF. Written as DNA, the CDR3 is TGCGCCAGCAAGGGCTCCCCCTCCTACAATGAGCAGTTCTTC.

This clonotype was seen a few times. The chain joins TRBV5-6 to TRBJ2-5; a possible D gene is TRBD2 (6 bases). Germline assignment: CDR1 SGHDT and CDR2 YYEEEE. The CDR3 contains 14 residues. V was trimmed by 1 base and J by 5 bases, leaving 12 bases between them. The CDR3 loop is CASSLYSGWETQYF. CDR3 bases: TGTGCCAGCAGCTTGTACAGCGGGTGGGAGACCCAGTACTTC.

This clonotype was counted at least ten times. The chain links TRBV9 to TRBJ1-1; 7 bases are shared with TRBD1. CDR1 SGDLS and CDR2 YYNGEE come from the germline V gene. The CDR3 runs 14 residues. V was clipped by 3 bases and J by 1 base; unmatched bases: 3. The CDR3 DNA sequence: TGTGCCAGCAGCGCCGAGGGGGCGAACACTGAAGCTTTCTTT. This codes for CASSAEGANTEAFF.

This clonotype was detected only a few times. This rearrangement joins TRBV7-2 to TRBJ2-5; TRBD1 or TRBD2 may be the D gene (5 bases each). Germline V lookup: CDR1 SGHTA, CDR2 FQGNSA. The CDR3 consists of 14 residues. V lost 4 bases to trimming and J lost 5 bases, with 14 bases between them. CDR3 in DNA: TGTGCCAGCAGCTACAGGAAGGGCGGGGAGACCCAGTACTTC. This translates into CASSYRKGGETQYF.

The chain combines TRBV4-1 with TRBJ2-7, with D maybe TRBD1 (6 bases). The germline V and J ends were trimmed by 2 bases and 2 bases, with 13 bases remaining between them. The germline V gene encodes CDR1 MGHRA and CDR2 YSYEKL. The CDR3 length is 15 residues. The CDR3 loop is CASSQSRGSPYEQYF. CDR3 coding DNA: TGCGCCAGCAGCCAATCCAGGGGCAGTCCCTACGAGCAGTACTTC.

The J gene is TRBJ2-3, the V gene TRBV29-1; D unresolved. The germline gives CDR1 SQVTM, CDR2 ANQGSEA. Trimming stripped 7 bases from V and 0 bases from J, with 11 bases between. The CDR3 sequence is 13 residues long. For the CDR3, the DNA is TGCAGCGGCTCGGCAGCTAGCACAGATACGCAGTATTTT. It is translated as CSGSAASTDTQYF.

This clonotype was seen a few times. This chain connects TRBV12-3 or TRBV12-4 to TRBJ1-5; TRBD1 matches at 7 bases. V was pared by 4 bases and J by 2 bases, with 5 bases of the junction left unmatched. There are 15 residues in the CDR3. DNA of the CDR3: TGTGCCAGCAGTTCACAGGGGAGTGGCAATCAGCCCCAGCATTTT. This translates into CASSSQGSGNQPQHF.

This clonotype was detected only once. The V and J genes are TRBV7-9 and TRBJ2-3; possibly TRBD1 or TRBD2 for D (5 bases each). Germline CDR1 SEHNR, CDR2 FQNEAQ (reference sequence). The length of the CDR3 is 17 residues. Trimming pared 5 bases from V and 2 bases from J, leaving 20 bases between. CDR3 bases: TGTGCCAGCAGCCCCCTACGGGGCGGGCCAAACACAGATACGCAGTATTTT. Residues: CASSPLRGGPNTDTQYF.

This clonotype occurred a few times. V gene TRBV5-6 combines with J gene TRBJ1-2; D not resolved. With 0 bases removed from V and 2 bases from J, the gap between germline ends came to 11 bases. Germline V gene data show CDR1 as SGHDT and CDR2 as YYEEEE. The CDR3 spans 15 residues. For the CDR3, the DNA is TGTGCCAGCAGCTTGGGGCCCTCGGGGAACTATGGCTACACCTTC. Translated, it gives CASSLGPSGNYGYTF.

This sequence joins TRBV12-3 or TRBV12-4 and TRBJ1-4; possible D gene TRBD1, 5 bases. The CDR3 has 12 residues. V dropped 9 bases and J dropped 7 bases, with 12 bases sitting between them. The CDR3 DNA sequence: TGTGCCAGATCCGGGACGCCTGAAAAACTGTTTTTT. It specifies CARSGTPEKLFF.

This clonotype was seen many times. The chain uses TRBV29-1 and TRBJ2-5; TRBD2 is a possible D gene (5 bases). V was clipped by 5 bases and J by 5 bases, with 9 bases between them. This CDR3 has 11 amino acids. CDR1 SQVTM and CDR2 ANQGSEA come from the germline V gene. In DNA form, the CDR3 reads TGCAGCGTTAATACGGGGGAGACCCAGTACTTC. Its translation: CSVNTGETQYF.

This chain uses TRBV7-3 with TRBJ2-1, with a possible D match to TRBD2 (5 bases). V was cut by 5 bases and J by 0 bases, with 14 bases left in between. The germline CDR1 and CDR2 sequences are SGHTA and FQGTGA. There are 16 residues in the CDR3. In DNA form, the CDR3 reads TGTGCCAGCAGCCCCGAAGCGGTGAGCTCCTACAATGAGCAGTTCTTC. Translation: CASSPEAVSSYNEQFF.

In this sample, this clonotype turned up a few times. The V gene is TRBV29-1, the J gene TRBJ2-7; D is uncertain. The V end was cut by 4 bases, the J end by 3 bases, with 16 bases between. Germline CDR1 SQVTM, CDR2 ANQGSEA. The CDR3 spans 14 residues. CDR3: CSVVLSGFSYEQYF. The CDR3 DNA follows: TGCAGCGTTGTTCTAAGTGGTTTTAGCTACGAGCAGTACTTC.

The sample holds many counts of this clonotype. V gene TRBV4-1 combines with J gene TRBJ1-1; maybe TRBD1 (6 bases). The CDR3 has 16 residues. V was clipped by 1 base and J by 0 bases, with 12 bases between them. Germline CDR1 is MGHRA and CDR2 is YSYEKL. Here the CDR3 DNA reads TGCGCCAGCAGCCAAGTGGGGCGGACAGTGAACACTGAAGCTTTCTTT. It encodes CASSQVGRTVNTEAFF.

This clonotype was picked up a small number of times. The CDR3 is CATSDSVDWELFF. The CDR3 bases are TGTGCCACCAGTGATTCAGTGGACTGGGAGCTGTTTTTT. This chain joins TRBV24-1 and TRBJ2-2, with D perhaps matching TRBD2 (5 bases). V was shortened by 2 bases and J by 9 bases, with 9 bases between the two germline ends. Germline lookup yields CDR1 KGHDR and CDR2 SFDVKD. The length of the CDR3 is 13 residues.

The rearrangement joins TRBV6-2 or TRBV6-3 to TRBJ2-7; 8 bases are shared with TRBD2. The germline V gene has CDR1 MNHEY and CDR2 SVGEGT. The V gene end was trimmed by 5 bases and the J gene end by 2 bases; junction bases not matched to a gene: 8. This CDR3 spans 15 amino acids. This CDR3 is CASSRPGTRTYEQYF. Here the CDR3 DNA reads TGTGCCAGCAGTCGCCCCGGGACTAGAACCTACGAGCAGTACTTC.

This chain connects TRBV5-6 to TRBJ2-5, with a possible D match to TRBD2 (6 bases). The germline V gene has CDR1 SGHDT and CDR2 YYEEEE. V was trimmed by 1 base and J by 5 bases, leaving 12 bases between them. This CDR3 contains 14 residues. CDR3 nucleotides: TGTGCCAGCAGCTTGCTTGGAGGGGAGGAGACCCAGTACTTC. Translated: CASSLLGGEETQYF.

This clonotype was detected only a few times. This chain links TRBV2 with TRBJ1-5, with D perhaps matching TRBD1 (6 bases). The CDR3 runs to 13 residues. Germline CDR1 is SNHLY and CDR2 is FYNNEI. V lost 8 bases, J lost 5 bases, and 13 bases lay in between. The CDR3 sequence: CASGGQGDQPQHF. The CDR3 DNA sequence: TGTGCCAGCGGGGGGCAGGGCGATCAGCCCCAGCATTTT.

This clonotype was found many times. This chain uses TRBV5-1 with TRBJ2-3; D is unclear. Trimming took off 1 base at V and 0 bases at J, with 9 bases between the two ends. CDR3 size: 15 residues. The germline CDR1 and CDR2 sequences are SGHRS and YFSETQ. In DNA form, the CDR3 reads TGCGCCAGCAGCTTGCGCCCGCTAAGCACAGATACGCAGTATTTT. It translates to CASSLRPLSTDTQYF.

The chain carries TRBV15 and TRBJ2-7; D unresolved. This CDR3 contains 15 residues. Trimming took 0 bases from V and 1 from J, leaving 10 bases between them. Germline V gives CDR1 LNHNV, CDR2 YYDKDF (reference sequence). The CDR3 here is CATSRDPGYSYEQYF. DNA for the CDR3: TGTGCCACCAGCAGAGATCCGGGTTATTCCTACGAGCAGTACTTC.

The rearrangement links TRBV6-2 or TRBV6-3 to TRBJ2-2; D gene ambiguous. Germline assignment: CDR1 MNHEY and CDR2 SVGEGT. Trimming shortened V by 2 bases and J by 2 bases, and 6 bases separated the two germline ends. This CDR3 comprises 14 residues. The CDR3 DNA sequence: TGTGCCAGCAGTTACATCCTAAACACCGGGGAGCTGTTTTTT. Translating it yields CASSYILNTGELFF.

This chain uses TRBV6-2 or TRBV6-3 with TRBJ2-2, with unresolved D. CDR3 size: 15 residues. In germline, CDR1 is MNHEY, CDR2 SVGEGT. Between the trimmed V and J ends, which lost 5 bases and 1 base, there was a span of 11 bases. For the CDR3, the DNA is TGTGCCAGCAGTCCAGACATCATGAACACCGGGGAGCTGTTTTTT. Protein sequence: CASSPDIMNTGELFF.

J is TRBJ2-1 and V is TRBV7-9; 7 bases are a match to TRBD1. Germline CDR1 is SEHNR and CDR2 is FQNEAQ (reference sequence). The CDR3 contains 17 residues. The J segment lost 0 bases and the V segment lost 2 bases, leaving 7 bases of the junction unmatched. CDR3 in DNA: TGTGCCAGCAGCTTATACAGGGGTGAGGGCTCCTACAATGAGCAGTTCTTC. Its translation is CASSLYRGEGSYNEQFF.

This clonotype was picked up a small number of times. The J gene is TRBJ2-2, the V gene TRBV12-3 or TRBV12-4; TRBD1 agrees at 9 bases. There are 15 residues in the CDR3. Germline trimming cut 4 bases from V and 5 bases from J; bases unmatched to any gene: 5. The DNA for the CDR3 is TGTGCCAGCAGTTGGGACAGGGCGGGGACCGGGGAGCTGTTTTTT. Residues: CASSWDRAGTGELFF.